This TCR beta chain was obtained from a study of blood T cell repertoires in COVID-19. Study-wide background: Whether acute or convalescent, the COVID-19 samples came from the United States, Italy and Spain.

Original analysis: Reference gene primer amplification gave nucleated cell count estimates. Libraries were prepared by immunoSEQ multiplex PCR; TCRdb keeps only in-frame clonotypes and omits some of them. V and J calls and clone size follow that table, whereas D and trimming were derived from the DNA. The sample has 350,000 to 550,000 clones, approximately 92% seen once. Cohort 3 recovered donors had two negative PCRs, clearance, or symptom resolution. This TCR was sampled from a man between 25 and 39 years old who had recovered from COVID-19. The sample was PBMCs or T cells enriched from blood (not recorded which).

CDR3 loop: CASSSPGGGLYEQYF. The DNA for the CDR3 is TGTGCCAGCAGTTCTCCAGGGGGAGGACTCTACGAGCAGTACTTC. The chain employs TRBV28 and TRBJ2-7, with D maybe TRBD1 (7 bases). Germline values: CDR1 MDHEN, CDR2 SYDVKM. Trimming removed 4 bases from V and 3 bases from J, with 16 bases in between. There are 15 residues in the CDR3. Together with reference TRBV28 and TRBJ2-7, the CDR3 gives the full variable domain: DVKVTQSSRYLVKRTGEKVFLECVQDMDHENMFWYRQDPGLGLRLIYFSYDVKMKEKGDIPEGYSVSREKKERFSLILESASTNQTSMYLCASSSPGGGLYEQYFGPGTRLTVT.